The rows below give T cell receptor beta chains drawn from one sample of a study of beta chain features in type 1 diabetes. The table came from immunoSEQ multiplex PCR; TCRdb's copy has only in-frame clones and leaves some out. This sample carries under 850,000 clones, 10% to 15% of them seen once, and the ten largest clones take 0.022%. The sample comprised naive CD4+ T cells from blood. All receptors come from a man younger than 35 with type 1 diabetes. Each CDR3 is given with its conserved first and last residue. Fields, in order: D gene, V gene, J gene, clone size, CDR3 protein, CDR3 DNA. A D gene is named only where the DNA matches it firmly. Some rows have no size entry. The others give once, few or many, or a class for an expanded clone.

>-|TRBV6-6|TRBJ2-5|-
CASRLGQETQYF
TGTGCCAGCAGACTGGGTCAAGAGACCCAGTACTTC
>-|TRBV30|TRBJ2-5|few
CAWTPVGIQETQYF
TGTGCCTGGACCCCGGTGGGGATACAAGAGACCCAGTACTTC
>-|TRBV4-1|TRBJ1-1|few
CASSQDLAQEAFF
TGCGCCAGCAGCCAAGATCTGGCACAAGAAGCTTTCTTT
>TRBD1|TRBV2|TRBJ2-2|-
CASRPGQVVGELFF
TGTGCCAGCAGACCGGGACAGGTTGTCGGGGAGCTGTTTTTT
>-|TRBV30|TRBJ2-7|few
CAWSEAWEQYF
TGTGCCTGGAGCGAAGCTTGGGAGCAGTACTTC
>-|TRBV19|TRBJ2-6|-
CASSAWGAGAISGANVLTF
TGTGCCAGTAGTGCTTGGGGCGCGGGGGCCATCTCTGGGGCCAACGTCCTGACTTTC
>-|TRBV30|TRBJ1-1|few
CAWSWGESGAFF
TGTGCCTGGAGTTGGGGGGAAAGTGGAGCTTTCTTT
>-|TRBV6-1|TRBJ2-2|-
CASREQPTGELFF
TGTGCCAGCCGGGAACAGCCCACCGGGGAGCTGTTTTTT
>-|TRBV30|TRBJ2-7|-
CAWSVVSYEQYF
TGTGCCTGGAGTGTAGTCAGCTACGAGCAGTACTTC
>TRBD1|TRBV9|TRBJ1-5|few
CASSANPGTANNQPQHF
TGTGCCAGCAGCGCCAACCCCGGGACAGCCAACAATCAGCCCCAGCATTTT
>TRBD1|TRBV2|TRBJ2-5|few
CASSRQGAGETQYF
TGTGCCAGCAGTCGACAGGGGGCAGGGGAGACCCAGTACTTC
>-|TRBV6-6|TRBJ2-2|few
CASSQRGQNTGELFF
TGTGCCAGCAGTCAGCGGGGACAGAACACCGGGGAGCTGTTTTTT
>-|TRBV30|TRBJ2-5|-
CAWVHQETQYF
TGTGCCTGGGTTCATCAAGAGACCCAGTACTTC
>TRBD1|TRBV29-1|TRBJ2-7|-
CSVGGTGGTYEQYF
TGCAGCGTCGGTGGGACAGGGGGCACCTACGAGCAGTACTTC
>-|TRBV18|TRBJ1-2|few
CASSPPGTYGYTF
TGTGCCAGCTCACCGCCAGGAACTTATGGCTACACCTTC
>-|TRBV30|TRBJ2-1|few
CAWRGPNNEQFF
TGTGCCTGGAGGGGCCCAAACAATGAGCAGTTCTTC
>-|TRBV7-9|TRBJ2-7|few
CASSRWTETYEQYF
TGTGCCAGCAGCCGCTGGACAGAGACCTACGAGCAGTACTTC
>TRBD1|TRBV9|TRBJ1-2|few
CASSALNRDRDYGYTF
TGTGCCAGCAGCGCCTTAAACCGGGACAGGGATTATGGCTACACCTTC
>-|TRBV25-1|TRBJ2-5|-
CASRGGQETQYF
TGTGCCAGCAGGGGTGGTCAAGAGACCCAGTACTTC
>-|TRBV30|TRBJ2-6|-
CAWSVRRTAVGANVLTF
TGTGCCTGGAGTGTACGGAGGACCGCTGTTGGGGCCAACGTCCTGACTTTC
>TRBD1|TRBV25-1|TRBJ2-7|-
CASSERKGTGYEQYF
TGTGCCAGCAGTGAACGTAAGGGGACAGGGTACGAGCAGTACTTC
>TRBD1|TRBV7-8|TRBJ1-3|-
CASSGQGVPGNTIYF
TGTGCCAGCAGCGGACAGGGAGTACCTGGAAACACCATATATTTT
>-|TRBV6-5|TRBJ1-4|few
CASSPTGTNEKLFF
TGTGCCAGCAGCCCGACAGGAACTAATGAAAAACTGTTTTTT
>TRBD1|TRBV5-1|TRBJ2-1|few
CASTAGTGSYNEQFF
TGCGCCAGCACCGCCGGGACAGGGTCATACAATGAGCAGTTCTTC
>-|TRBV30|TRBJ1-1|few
CAWSVGLNTEAFF
TGTGCCTGGAGTGTAGGGTTGAACACTGAAGCTTTCTTT
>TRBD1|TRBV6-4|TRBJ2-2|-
CASSDRYGDRGLGGELFF
TGTGCCAGCAGTGACCGATATGGAGACAGGGGGCTCGGCGGGGAGCTGTTTTTT
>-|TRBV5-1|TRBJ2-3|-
CASSPWAASTDTQYF
TGCGCCAGCAGCCCGTGGGCAGCCAGCACAGATACGCAGTATTTT
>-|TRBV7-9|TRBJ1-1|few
CASSLGVLDSVTEAFF
TGTGCCAGCAGCTTAGGAGTACTGGACAGTGTCACTGAAGCTTTCTTT
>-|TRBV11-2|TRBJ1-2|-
CASSLDRIGYTF
TGTGCCAGCAGCTTAGACAGGATTGGCTACACCTTC
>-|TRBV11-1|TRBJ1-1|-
CASSGRQALNTEAFF
TGTGCCAGCAGCGGGAGACAGGCCTTGAACACTGAAGCTTTCTTT
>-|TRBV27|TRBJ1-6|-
CASSLTDNSPLHF
TGTGCCAGCAGTTTAACGGATAATTCACCCCTCCACTTT
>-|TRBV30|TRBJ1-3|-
CAWSPISGNTIYF
TGTGCCTGGAGTCCAATCTCTGGAAACACCATATATTTT
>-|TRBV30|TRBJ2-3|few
CAWSSGDRNTQYF
TGTGCCTGGAGCTCAGGGGACCGGAATACGCAGTATTTT
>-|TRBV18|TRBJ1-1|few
CASSARTEVTEAFF
TGTGCCAGCTCCGCCCGGACAGAAGTGACTGAAGCTTTCTTT
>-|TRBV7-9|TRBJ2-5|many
CASSLAETQYF
TGTGCCAGCAGCTTAGCGGAGACCCAGTACTTC
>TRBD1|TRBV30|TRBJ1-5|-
CAWSYGGQSLDQPQHF
TGTGCCTGGAGTTATGGGGGACAGAGCCTCGATCAGCCCCAGCATTTT
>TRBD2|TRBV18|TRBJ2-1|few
CASSRAGTSTYNEQFF
TGTGCCAGCTCACGGGCCGGGACTAGTACCTACAATGAGCAGTTCTTC
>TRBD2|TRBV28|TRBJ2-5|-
CASSPGLAGGQETQYF
TGTGCCAGCAGTCCCGGACTAGCGGGGGGTCAAGAGACCCAGTACTTC
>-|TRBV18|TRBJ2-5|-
CASSPQKETQYF
TGTGCCAGCTCACCTCAGAAAGAGACCCAGTACTTC
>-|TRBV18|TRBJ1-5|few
CASSQGSQPQHF
TGTGCCAGCTCACAGGGTTCTCAGCCCCAGCATTTT
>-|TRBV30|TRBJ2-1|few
CAWGTFSYNEQFF
TGTGCCTGGGGGACCTTTTCCTACAATGAGCAGTTCTTC
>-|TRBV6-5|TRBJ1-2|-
CASSFSGITGGYTF
TGTGCCAGCAGTTTCAGTGGGATCACGGGCGGCTACACCTTC
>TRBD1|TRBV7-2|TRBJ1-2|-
CASSLGGGFTYGYTF
TGTGCCAGCAGCTTAGGAGGGGGCTTTACTTATGGCTACACCTTC
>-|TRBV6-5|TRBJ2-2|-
CASSFRTVNTGELFF
TGTGCCAGCAGTTTCCGGACAGTAAACACCGGGGAGCTGTTTTTT
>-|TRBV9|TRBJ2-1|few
CASSSLSGSYNEQFF
TGTGCCAGCAGCTCGCTTAGCGGCTCCTACAATGAGCAGTTCTTC
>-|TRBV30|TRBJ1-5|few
CAWSAENSQPQHF
TGTGCCTGGAGTGCGGAAAATAGTCAGCCCCAGCATTTT
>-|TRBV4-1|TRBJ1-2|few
CASSRKTEFYGYTF
TGCGCCAGCAGCCGAAAAACAGAGTTCTATGGCTACACCTTC
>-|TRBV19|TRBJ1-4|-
CASSLHTEKLFF
TGTGCCAGTAGTCTCCACACGGAAAAACTGTTTTTT
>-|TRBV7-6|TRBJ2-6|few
CASSLYGPPSGANVLTF
TGTGCCAGCAGCTTATACGGGCCCCCCTCTGGGGCCAACGTCCTGACTTTC
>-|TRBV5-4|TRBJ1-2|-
CASSPDTHYGYTF
TGTGCCAGCAGCCCGGACACCCACTATGGCTACACCTTC
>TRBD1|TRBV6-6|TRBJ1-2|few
CASIRTGKGYTF
TGTGCCAGCATTAGGACAGGGAAAGGCTACACCTTC
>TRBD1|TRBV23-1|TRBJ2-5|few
CASSPRQGTGQETQYF
TGCGCCAGCAGTCCCCGACAGGGGACTGGTCAAGAGACCCAGTACTTC
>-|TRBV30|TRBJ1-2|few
CAWSVYRVNGYTF
TGTGCCTGGAGTGTATACAGGGTTAATGGCTACACCTTC
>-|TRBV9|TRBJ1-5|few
CASSVGSAQPQHF
TGTGCCAGCAGCGTGGGTTCGGCTCAGCCCCAGCATTTT
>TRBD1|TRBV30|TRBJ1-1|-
CAWSVLGQGTNTEAFF
TGTGCCTGGAGTGTACTGGGACAGGGGACAAACACTGAAGCTTTCTTT
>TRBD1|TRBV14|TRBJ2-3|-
CASSPQGTGLPDTQYF
TGTGCCAGCAGCCCCCAGGGGACAGGGCTTCCAGATACGCAGTATTTT
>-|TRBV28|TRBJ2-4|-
CASSRWTAKGVAKNIQYF
TGTGCCAGCAGTCGCTGGACAGCCAAGGGGGTAGCCAAAAACATTCAGTACTTC
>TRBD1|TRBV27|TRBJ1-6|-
CASSLRVDRGENSPLHF
TGTGCCAGCAGTTTAAGGGTGGACAGGGGCGAGAATTCACCCCTCCACTTT
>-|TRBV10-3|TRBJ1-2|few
CAIGTGSDYGYTF
TGTGCCATAGGAACAGGGTCGGACTATGGCTACACCTTC